This record looks at one T cell receptor (beta chain) sequence and its context. The sample originates from a study of T cell responses to AZD1222 COVID-19 vaccine. V was shortened by 6 bases and J by 2 bases, with 17 bases between the two germline ends. This CDR3 is 15 amino acids long. The germline gives CDR1 KGHSH, CDR2 LQKENI. Sequenced by immunoSEQ multiplex PCR; TCRdb stores in-frame clones only, minus some. Found here are around 110,000 clones, about 93% of them singletons; the top ten hold about 20%. This receptor was identified in an adult in good health. The J gene is TRBJ2-7, the V gene TRBV18, with D perhaps matching TRBD1 (6 bases). The source material was peripheral blood, sampled on day 0 of AZD1222 vaccination. The CDR3 nucleotides read TGTGCCAGCTCGCCGGACAGCCGCCCCACCTACGAGCAGTACTTC. It translates to CASSPDSRPTYEQYF.